This passage covers 10 T cell receptor beta chains from one sample sequenced in a study of blood T cell repertoires in COVID-19. Profiling relied on immunoSEQ multiplex PCR, and the TCRdb table lists in-frame clones only, not all of them. The sample holds roughly 350,000 clones, over 75% seen once. The specimen sequenced was peripheral blood. The source is a woman aged 25 to 39 with COVID-19, enrolled during active disease.

V gene TRBV6-1 combines with J gene TRBJ2-7; a weak D match, TRBD2 (6 bases). Trimming removed 4 bases at V and 2 bases at J, with 18 bases between. The length of the CDR3 is 16 residues. Germline values: CDR1 MNHNS, CDR2 SASEGT. The CDR3 loop reads CASSVLVADPTYEQYF. The CDR3, as DNA: TGTGCCAGCAGTGTCCTCGTAGCGGATCCTACCTACGAGCAGTACTTC.

The CDR3 here is CASSLGQGPNSPLHF. The DNA of the CDR3 is TGTGCCAGCAGCTTAGGACAGGGCCCGAATTCACCCCTCCACTTT. The chain joins TRBV5-5 to TRBJ1-6; 8 nucleotides align to TRBD1. Trimming removed 2 bases from V and 7 bases from J; junction bases left unmatched: 5. The CDR3 contains 15 residues. The V gene's germline CDR1 is SGHKS and CDR2 YYEKEE (reference sequence).

The chain combines TRBV5-5 with TRBJ1-3; 9 bases agree with TRBD1. CDR3 length: 16 residues. Trimming cost V 4 bases and J 4 bases; bases outside gene matches: 9. CDR1 and CDR2 from the germline V gene are SGHKS and YYEKEE (reference sequence). The CDR3 sequence is CASSESQGAVGNTIYF. CDR3 sequence (DNA): TGTGCCAGCAGCGAATCACAGGGGGCGGTGGGAAACACCATATATTTT.

The chain links TRBV3-1 (or the pseudogene TRBV3-2) to TRBJ2-1; no clear D gene. V lost 1 base to trimming and J lost 1 base, with 8 bases between them. Germline V gene lookup returns CDR1 LGHDT and CDR2 YNNKEL (reference sequence). The CDR3 length is 15 residues. CDR3 coding DNA: TGTGCCAGCAGCCAAGTACCTAGTTCCTACAATGAGCAGTTCTTC. Translating it yields CASSQVPSSYNEQFF.

The chain combines TRBV14 with TRBJ2-3; TRBD2 might be the D (6 bases). The length of the CDR3 is 15 residues. The germline V gene has CDR1 SGHDN and CDR2 FVKESK. Trimming left V 4 bases short and J 8 bases short, with 19 bases between. The CDR3 loop reads CASSRETGALGTQYF. In nucleotides, the CDR3 is TGTGCCAGCAGCCGGGAAACGGGAGCGCTAGGTACGCAGTATTTT.

V is TRBV5-1 and J is TRBJ2-7; weak D call: TRBD1 (5 bases). The germline CDR1 and CDR2 sequences are SGHRS and YFSETQ. This CDR3 region has 16 residues. Trimming pared 0 bases from V and 0 bases from J, leaving 13 bases between. The CDR3 sequence is CASSLGGDFSSYEQYF. CDR3 coding DNA: TGCGCCAGCAGCTTGGGGGGCGACTTTAGCTCCTACGAGCAGTACTTC.

Worth noting for this clone: A far larger clone is one nucleotide away, so this likely arose from a read error. Different DNA sequences within this sample yield the same CDR3. The chain links TRBV19 to TRBJ2-5; 7 bases map to TRBD2. Per germline, CDR1 LNHDA and CDR2 SQIVND (reference sequence). The CDR3 consists of 15 residues. V shed 11 bases, J shed 5 bases, and the junction held 17 bases outside the gene matches. Here the CDR3 DNA reads TGTGCCTGCGGGTGGGGAGGGGAGGGTCAGGAGACCCAGTACTTC. Translated: CACGWGGEGQETQYF.

The V gene is TRBV5-4, the J gene TRBJ2-1; 7 bases match TRBD2. CDR1 and CDR2 (germline): SGHNT, YYREEE (reference sequence). V lost 2 bases to trimming and J lost 3 bases; unmatched junction nucleotides: 5. The CDR3 is 15 amino acids. The CDR3 is CASSLDSSGYNEQFF. The CDR3 nucleotides are TGTGCCAGCAGCTTAGACTCTAGCGGCTACAATGAGCAGTTCTTC.

In the case of this clone: The junction differs from germline at one of its ends, possibly a read error. The V gene is TRBV4-1, the J gene TRBJ2-1, with 12 bases aligning to TRBD1. CDR1 and CDR2 from the germline V gene are MGHRA and YSYEKL. The CDR3 spans 16 residues. This CDR3 is CASSQAGTGGAQEQFF. DNA for the CDR3: TGCGCCAGCAGTCAAGCCGGGACAGGGGGCGCCCAGGAGCAGTTCTTC.

The chain carries TRBV4-1 and TRBJ2-1; D gene ambiguous. CDR3 size: 15 residues. Germline loops: CDR1 MGHRA, CDR2 YSYEKL. V lost 5 bases, J lost 1 base, and 12 bases lay in between. The CDR3 loop is CASSVASASYNEQFF. CDR3 in DNA: TGCGCCAGCAGCGTCGCTAGTGCGTCCTACAATGAGCAGTTCTTC.